This T cell receptor (beta chain) is from a study of CD8 T cells in ankylosing spondylitis. TCRdb called the 5' RACE reads again in MiXCR, with one record for every CDR3 protein. Seen here are some 330,000 distinct CDR3 sequences, 7% to 9% observed once, and the top ten hold roughly 15%. General study points: Within matched ankylosing spondylitis synovial fluid, disease-linked clones were reportedly significantly enriched. The study identified a TCR beta motif of roughly eight highly homologous variants that appeared characteristic of ankylosing spondylitis blood. Disease-linked clones bore a CD8+ phenotype, appearing relatively rarely in peripheral blood. Past research had described some motif variants in reactive arthritis synovial fluid and blood.

This clonotype has only a few counts. Its antigen is unknown. The CDR3 extends over 17 amino acids. Germline V gene data show CDR1 as SEHNR and CDR2 as FQNEAQ (reference sequence). Trimming removed 5 bases at V and 3 bases at J, with 19 bases between. This TCR was sampled from a male donor with ankylosing spondylitis. The genes are TRBV7-9 and TRBJ2-2; the D call may be TRBD1 or TRBD2 (5 bases each). The specimen sequenced was blood, either unsorted or a sorted T cell fraction (not recorded which). In nucleotides, the CDR3 is TGTGCCAGCAGCCTTACCACAGGATTGGGGGACACCGGGGAGCTGTTTTTT. It translates to CASSLTTGLGDTGELFF.